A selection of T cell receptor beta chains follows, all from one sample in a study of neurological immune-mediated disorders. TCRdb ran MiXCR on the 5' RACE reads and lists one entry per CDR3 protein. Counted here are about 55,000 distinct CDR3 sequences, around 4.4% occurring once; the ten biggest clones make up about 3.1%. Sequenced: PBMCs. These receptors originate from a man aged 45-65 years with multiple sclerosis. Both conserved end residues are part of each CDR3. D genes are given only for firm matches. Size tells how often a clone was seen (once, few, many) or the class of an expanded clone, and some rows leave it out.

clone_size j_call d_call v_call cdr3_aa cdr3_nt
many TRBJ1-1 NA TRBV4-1 CASSQAWGMNTEAFF TGCGCCAGCAGCCAAGCCTGGGGAATGAACACTGAAGCTTTCTTT
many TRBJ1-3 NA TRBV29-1 CSVYQRTGNTIYF TGCAGCGTTTATCAGAGGACTGGAAACACCATATATTTT
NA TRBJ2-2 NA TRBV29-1 CSVQTVYTGELFF TGCAGCGTGCAGACAGTCTACACCGGGGAGCTGTTTTTT
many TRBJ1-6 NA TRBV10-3 CAIRLDLGSPLHF TGTGCCATCAGGTTGGACCTAGGTTCACCCCTCCACTTT
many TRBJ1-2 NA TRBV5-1 CASSPETTYGYTF TGCGCCAGCAGCCCGGAGACCACCTATGGCTACACCTTC
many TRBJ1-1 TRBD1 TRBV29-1 CSVELQGADTEAFF TGCAGCGTTGAACTCCAGGGGGCGGACACTGAAGCTTTCTTT
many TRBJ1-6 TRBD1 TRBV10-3 CAISESGQASSYNSPLNF TGTGCCATCAGTGAATCCGGACAGGCGAGCTCCTATAATTCACCCCTCAACTTT
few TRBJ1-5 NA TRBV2 CASSIRGDQPQNF TGTGCCAGCAGTATCCGGGGGGATCAGCCCCAGAATTTT
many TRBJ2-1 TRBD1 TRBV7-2 CASSLQTGTGWDEQFF TGTGCCAGCAGCTTACAGACGGGGACAGGCTGGGATGAGCAGTTCTTC
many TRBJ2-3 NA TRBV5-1 CASSMGDRGSPDTQYF TGCGCCAGCAGCATGGGCGATCGGGGGTCCCCGGATACGCAGTATTTT
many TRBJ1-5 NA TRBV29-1 CSVVVGASNQPQHF TGCAGCGTTGTGGTAGGGGCGAGCAATCAGCCCCAGCATTTT
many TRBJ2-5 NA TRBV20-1 CSARENGGLRETQYF TGCAGTGCTAGAGAGAACGGGGGCCTGCGAGAGACCCAGTACTTC
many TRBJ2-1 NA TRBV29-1 CSVEGSGGKLNEQFF TGCAGCGTTGAGGGTAGCGGAGGCAAGCTCAATGAGCAGTTCTTC
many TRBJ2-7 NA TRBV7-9 CASSTPSYEQYF TGTGCCAGCAGCACACCCTCCTACGAGCAGTACTTC
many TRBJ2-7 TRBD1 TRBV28 CASSLHGTGNEQYF TGTGCCAGCAGTTTACACGGGACAGGCAACGAGCAGTACTTC
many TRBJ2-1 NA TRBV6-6 CASRPRGNEQFF TGTGCCAGCAGACCTAGGGGGAATGAGCAGTTCTTC
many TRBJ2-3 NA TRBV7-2 CASSRNFGTVRYTQYF TGTGCCAGCAGCCGCAACTTCGGGACGGTACGATATACGCAGTATTTT
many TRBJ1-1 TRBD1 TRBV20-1 CSARTPGQRGDTEAFF TGCAGTGCTAGAACCCCGGGACAGAGAGGGGACACTGAAGCTTTCTTT
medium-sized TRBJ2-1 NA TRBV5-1 CASSLAASSYNEQFF TGCGCCAGCAGCTTGGCCGCTAGCTCCTACAATGAGCAGTTCTTC
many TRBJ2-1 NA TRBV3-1 CASSHPGPYNEQFF TGTGCCAGCAGCCACCCGGGACCATACAATGAGCAGTTCTTC
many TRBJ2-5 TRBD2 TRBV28 CASSITSGEETQYF TGTGCCAGCAGTATTACTAGCGGGGAAGAGACCCAGTACTTC
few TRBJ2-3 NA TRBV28 CASTRRSTSTDTQYF TGTGCCAGCACCCGGAGAAGCACGAGCACAGATACGCAGTATTTT
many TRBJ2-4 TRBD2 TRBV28 CASSSAGGKNIQYF TGTGCCAGCAGCTCTGCGGGGGGCAAAAACATTCAGTACTTC
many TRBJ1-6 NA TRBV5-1 CASSLGSGNSPLHF TGCGCCAGCAGCTTGGGATCGGGAAATTCACCCCTCCACTTT
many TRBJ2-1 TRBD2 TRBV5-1 CASSLGLAGTPYNEQFF TGCGCCAGCAGCTTGGGGCTAGCGGGAACCCCTTACAATGAGCAGTTCTTC
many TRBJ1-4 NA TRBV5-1 CASSLDGTLTEKLFF TGCGCCAGCAGCTTGGACGGCACACTCACTGAAAAACTGTTTTTT
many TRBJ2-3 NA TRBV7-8 CASSLKRSRDTQYF TGTGCCAGCAGCTTAAAACGTTCGAGAGATACGCAGTATTTT
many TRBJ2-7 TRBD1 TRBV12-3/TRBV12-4 CASRQGELSYEQYF TGTGCCAGCAGACAGGGGGAACTTTCTTACGAGCAGTACTTC
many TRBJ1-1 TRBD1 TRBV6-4 CASSVLGQDPMNTEAFF TGTGCCAGCAGTGTCCTAGGACAGGACCCCATGAACACTGAAGCTTTCTTT
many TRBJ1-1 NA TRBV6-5 CASRGGFGTEAFF TGTGCCAGCAGGGGGGGGTTTGGCACTGAAGCTTTCTTT
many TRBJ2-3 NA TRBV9 CASSVAGPGAVSSDTQYF TGTGCCAGCAGCGTAGCGGGGCCGGGGGCCGTATCCTCAGATACGCAGTATTTT
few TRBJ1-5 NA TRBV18 CASSPRRNQPQNF TGTGCCAGCTCACCACGGAGGAATCAGCCCCAGAATTTT
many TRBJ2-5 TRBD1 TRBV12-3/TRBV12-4 CASRADRDQETQYF TGTGCCAGCAGGGCAGACAGGGACCAAGAGACCCAGTACTTC
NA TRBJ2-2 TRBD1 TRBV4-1 CASSQEGQGAFGELFF TGCGCCAGCAGCCAAGAGGGACAGGGGGCGTTCGGGGAGCTGTTTTTT
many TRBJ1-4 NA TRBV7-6 CASSLAGQANEKLFF TGTGCCAGCAGCTTAGCGGGGCAGGCTAATGAAAAACTGTTTTTT
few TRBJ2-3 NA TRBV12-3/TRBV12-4 CASSRTDRFPDTQYF TGTGCCAGCAGCCGCACCGACAGGTTCCCAGATACGCAGTATTTT
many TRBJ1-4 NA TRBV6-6 CASRVQAGEKLFF TGTGCCAGCAGAGTACAGGCGGGTGAAAAACTGTTTTTT
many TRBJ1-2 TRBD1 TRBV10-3 CAISPGQHFSYGYTF TGTGCCATCAGTCCGGGACAGCATTTTTCCTATGGCTACACCTTC
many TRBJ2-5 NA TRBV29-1 CSVPLTVSQETQYF TGCAGCGTCCCATTGACGGTATCCCAAGAGACCCAGTACTTC
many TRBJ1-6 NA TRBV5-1 CASSQGGSYNSPLHF TGCGCCAGCAGCCAGGGAGGCTCCTATAATTCACCCCTCCACTTT
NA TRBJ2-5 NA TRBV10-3 CAIAYTPQETQYF TGTGCCATTGCCTATACCCCCCAAGAGACCCAGTACTTC
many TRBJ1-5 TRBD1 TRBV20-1 CSARGGILRDRLNQPQHF TGCAGTGCTAGAGGGGGGATCCTACGGGACAGGCTGAATCAGCCCCAGCATTTT
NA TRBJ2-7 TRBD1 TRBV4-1 CASSPAGDSSYEQYF TGCGCCAGCAGCCCAGCCGGGGACAGCTCCTACGAGCAGTACTTC
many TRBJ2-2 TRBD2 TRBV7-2 CASSRGLADTGELFF TGTGCCAGCAGCCGAGGACTAGCGGACACCGGGGAGCTGTTTTTT
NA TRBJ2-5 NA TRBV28 CASSASSGETQYF TGTGCCAGCAGTGCGTCTTCTGGGGAGACCCAGTACTTC
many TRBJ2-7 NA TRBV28 CASSPPGAVGDEQYF TGTGCCAGCAGTCCCCCGGGGGCAGTCGGAGACGAGCAGTACTTC
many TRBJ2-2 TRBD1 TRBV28 CASSFPRTGEQTGELFF TGTGCCAGCAGTTTCCCTAGGACAGGGGAGCAGACCGGGGAGCTGTTTTTT
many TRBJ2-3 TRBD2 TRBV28 CASSSAGDTDTQYF TGTGCCAGCAGTTCGGCGGGGGACACAGATACGCAGTATTTT
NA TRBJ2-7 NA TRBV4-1 CASSQEPGGYDEQYF TGCGCCAGCAGCCAAGAGCCAGGGGGGTATGACGAGCAGTACTTC
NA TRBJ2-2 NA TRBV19 CASSEQGFTGELFF TGTGCCAGTAGTGAACAGGGATTCACCGGGGAGCTGTTTTTT
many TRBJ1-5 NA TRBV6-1 CASSEGQGPLPQHF TGTGCCAGCAGTGAAGGGCAGGGCCCGTTGCCCCAGCATTTT
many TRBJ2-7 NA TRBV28 CASSLLTGPLSYEQYF TGTGCCAGCAGCTTATTGACAGGCCCCCTCTCCTACGAGCAGTACTTC
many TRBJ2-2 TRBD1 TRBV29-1 CSVQGQENTGELFF TGCAGCGTTCAGGGACAGGAGAACACCGGGGAGCTGTTTTTT